The 27 T cell receptor beta chains presented below share a single source sample, sequenced in a study of technical replicates of blood from a few donors. Some clones are missing from TCRdb's copy, which holds only in-frame ones; the method was immunoSEQ multiplex PCR. The sample shows tens of thousands of clones, around 94% of them seen only once. The sample comprised T cells isolated from PBMCs. These receptors all come from a human donor in good health.

The J gene is TRBJ2-2, the V gene TRBV11-2, with D uncertain. CDR1 and CDR2 (germline): SGHAT, FQNNGV. V lost 1 base and J 2 bases, leaving 8 bases between the germline ends. The CDR3 has 15 residues. CDR3 sequence: CASSLALYNTGELFF. As DNA, the CDR3 is TGTGCCAGCAGCTTAGCTCTATACAACACCGGGGAGCTGTTTTTT.

The rearrangement joins TRBV27 to TRBJ2-5; D is unclear. Trimming removed 4 bases from V and 3 bases from J, with 18 bases in between. Looked up from germline, CDR1 is MNHEY and CDR2 is SMNVEV (reference sequence). CDR3 length: 16 amino acids. In nucleotides, the CDR3 is TGTGCCAGCAGTTCTAGGCCCAAGGTGGTGGAAGAGACCCAGTACTTC. Encoded protein: CASSSRPKVVEETQYF.

The rearrangement uses TRBV5-1 and TRBJ1-1, with 9 bases identical to TRBD1. V was clipped by 2 bases and J by 0 bases; unmatched bases: 5. The CDR3 covers 16 residues. Germline values: CDR1 SGHRS, CDR2 YFSETQ. CDR3: CASSLTGGTMNTEAFF. The CDR3 DNA is TGCGCCAGCAGCTTAACAGGGGGCACCATGAACACTGAAGCTTTCTTT.

The V call is TRBV9, the J call TRBJ1-6; D is ambiguous. Germline assignment: CDR1 SGDLS and CDR2 YYNGEE. The CDR3 totals 16 residues. Trimming cost V 0 bases and J 5 bases, with 12 bases left between them. The CDR3 here is CASSVGAGPNNSPLHF. CDR3 in DNA: TGTGCCAGCAGCGTAGGGGCAGGCCCGAATAATTCACCCCTCCACTTT.

This chain uses TRBV10-3 with TRBJ2-7; 9 bases match TRBD1. The CDR3 extends over 13 amino acids. The germline V gene has CDR1 ENHRY and CDR2 SYGVKD. V dropped 7 bases and J dropped 6; count of bases not matched to a gene: 7. The CDR3 DNA sequence: TGTGCCATCAATGACAGGGGGAAGGGCGAGCAGTACTTC. Its translation is CAINDRGKGEQYF.

This clone occurred once. The V call is TRBV10-1, the J call TRBJ1-4, with 7 bases identical to TRBD1. The CDR3 runs to 16 residues. The V segment lost 4 bases and the J segment 0 bases; nucleotides outside the gene matches: 5. Germline V gives CDR1 WNHNN, CDR2 SYGVQD (reference sequence). The DNA for the CDR3 is TGCGCCAGCAGTGTTAGGGGGCCTGCAACTAATGAAAAACTGTTTTTT. It is translated as CASSVRGPATNEKLFF.

This sequence joins TRBV2 and TRBJ1-5; 8 bases fit TRBD1. This CDR3 region has 17 residues. Germline CDR1 reads SNHLY; CDR2 reads FYNNEI. The V gene end was trimmed by 6 bases and the J gene end by 2 bases; junction bases not matched to a gene: 12. The CDR3 region is CASSYRGTGLGNQPQHF. In nucleotides, the CDR3 is TGTGCCAGCAGCTATCGGGGGACAGGTTTGGGCAATCAGCCCCAGCATTTT.

The V gene is TRBV28, the J gene TRBJ2-2; D perhaps matches TRBD1 (5 bases). Trimming stripped 4 bases from V and 0 bases from J, with 9 bases between. This CDR3 region has 15 residues. The germline V gene has CDR1 MDHEN and CDR2 SYDVKM. The chain's CDR3 is CASSSTGANTGELFF. The CDR3 nucleotides are TGTGCCAGCAGTTCAACAGGCGCGAACACCGGGGAGCTGTTTTTT.

The chain employs TRBV5-1 and TRBJ1-2, with 7 bases aligning to TRBD1. The germline CDR1 and CDR2 sequences are SGHRS and YFSETQ. CDR3 length equals 15 residues. The trim removed 2 bases at V and 2 bases at J, leaving 6 bases unmatched. The CDR3 nucleotides read TGCGCCAGCAGCTTAATGGGACAGAGCAACTATGGCTACACCTTC. This encodes CASSLMGQSNYGYTF.

The rearrangement joins TRBV5-8 to TRBJ1-2, with TRBD1 matching 10 bases. Germline CDR1 and CDR2: SGHTS and YDEGEE. Trimming removed 6 bases from V and 2 bases from J; junction bases left unmatched: 7. The CDR3 runs to 15 residues. As DNA, the CDR3 is TGTGCCAGCAACCTTGGACAGGGGGTAAACTATGGCTACACCTTC. Its protein product is CASNLGQGVNYGYTF. The full variable domain, in which reference TRBV5-8 and TRBJ1-2 provide the parts outside the CDR3, is EAGVTQSPTHLIKTRGQQATLRCSPISGHTSVYWYQQALGLGLQFLLWYDEGEERNRGNFPPRFSGRQFPNYSSELNVNALELEDSALYLCASNLGQGVNYGYTFGSGTRLTVV.

The chain recombines TRBV27 with TRBJ1-6; D remains unclear. The CDR3 consists of 16 residues. Germline-derived CDR1 and CDR2 are MNHEY and SMNVEV (reference sequence). Trimming cost V 0 bases and J 10 bases, with 16 bases left between them. The CDR3 nucleotides read TGTGCCAGCAGTTTATCCAGGCCAGGTGATGGATCACCCCTCCACTTT. It is translated as CASSLSRPGDGSPLHF.

The V gene is TRBV9, the J gene TRBJ2-5; the match to TRBD2 covers 8 bases. This CDR3 is 18 amino acids long. V shed 0 bases, J shed 5 bases, and the junction held 15 bases outside the gene matches. In germline, CDR1 is SGDLS, CDR2 YYNGEE. The CDR3 DNA sequence: TGTGCCAGCAGCGTAGCTTCATCGGGGGGGTTTGGTATGGAGACCCAGTACTTC. This encodes CASSVASSGGFGMETQYF.

The chain joins TRBV6-1 to TRBJ1-5; D unresolved. Deletions cut 4 bases from V and 5 bases from J, with 15 bases between. The germline gives CDR1 MNHNS, CDR2 SASEGT. The CDR3 is 15 residues long. The CDR3 sequence: CASSALNGVDQPQHF. DNA for the CDR3: TGTGCCAGCAGTGCGCTAAATGGTGTCGATCAGCCCCAGCATTTT.

V usage is TRBV6-5 and J usage is TRBJ1-5, with D possibly matching TRBD1 (5 bases). The CDR3 is 15 amino acids. Germline CDR1 MNHEY, CDR2 SVGAGI. Trimming took 0 bases from V and 7 from J, leaving 13 bases between them. CDR3 in DNA: TGTGCCAGCAGTTACTCAAGGGGTATCAGCCAGCCCCAGCATTTT. Translating gives CASSYSRGISQPQHF.

The V and J genes are TRBV5-1 and TRBJ2-7, with D perhaps matching TRBD2 (6 bases). The CDR3 extends over 15 amino acids. Trimming took 4 bases from V and 0 from J, leaving 14 bases between them. Germline values: CDR1 SGHRS, CDR2 YFSETQ. The CDR3 region has the DNA TGCGCCAGCAGCCCGGGAGACGGAAGCTCCTACGAGCAGTACTTC. Its protein product is CASSPGDGSSYEQYF. The full variable domain, rest sourced from reference TRBV5-1 and TRBJ2-7, is KAGVTQTPRYLIKTRGQQVTLSCSPISGHRSVSWYQQTPGQGLQFLFEYFSETQRNKGNFPGRFSGRQFSNSRSEMNVSTLELGDSALYLCASSPGDGSSYEQYFGPGTRLTVT.

J is TRBJ2-7 and V is TRBV5-1, with 7 bases identical to TRBD1. The ends lost 3 bases at V and 0 bases at J; junction bases unmatched: 3. Germline CDR1 SGHRS, CDR2 YFSETQ. This CDR3 region has 14 residues. The CDR3 bases are TGCGCCAGCAGCTCCAGGGGGACCTCCTACGAGCAGTACTTC. Its translation is CASSSRGTSYEQYF.

The V call is TRBV11-2, the J call TRBJ1-1; no clear D gene. Germline V gene sequence: CDR1 SGHAT, CDR2 FQNNGV. CDR3 length equals 17 residues. Trimming left V 5 bases short and J 4 bases short, with 23 bases between. CDR3 protein: CASSPGRRRTFFTEAFF. The CDR3 DNA reads TGTGCCAGCAGCCCGGGGAGACGGAGAACTTTCTTCACTGAAGCTTTCTTT.

The chain is built from TRBV27 and TRBJ2-1; 8 positions agree with TRBD2. CDR1 and CDR2 (germline): MNHEY, SMNVEV (reference sequence). J gave up 0 bases and V 7 bases, and 11 bases lay outside the gene matches. The CDR3 is 17 amino acids. The CDR3 coding sequence is TGTGCCAGCAACGGTTACGGGGGGGCTAGCTCCTACAATGAGCAGTTCTTC. Residues: CASNGYGGASSYNEQFF.

The chain has TRBV7-9 and TRBJ2-1; the D gene is possibly TRBD2 (6 bases). Germline V gene sequence: CDR1 SEHNR, CDR2 FQNEAQ (reference sequence). Trimming took off 5 bases at V and 12 bases at J, with 17 bases between the two ends. This CDR3 has 13 amino acids. The CDR3 loop is CASSPLGGRGQFF. CDR3 bases: TGTGCCAGCAGCCCCCTCGGGGGAAGAGGGCAGTTCTTC.

The count of this clone is one. The J gene is TRBJ2-7, the V gene TRBV7-9; 7 nucleotides agree with TRBD2. CDR1 SEHNR and CDR2 FQNEAQ come from the germline V gene (reference sequence). This CDR3 has 16 amino acids. Trimming cost V 0 bases and J 3 bases; bases outside gene matches: 8. The CDR3 region is CASSLAGQRGSYEQYF. The CDR3 bases are TGTGCCAGCAGCTTAGCGGGGCAGCGGGGAAGCTACGAGCAGTACTTC.

The gene calls are TRBV19 and TRBJ1-5; D not resolved. Germline V lookup: CDR1 LNHDA, CDR2 SQIVND (reference sequence). Trimming took off 3 bases at V and 1 base at J, with 10 bases between the two ends. CDR3 length equals 15 residues. The CDR3 protein is CASSIEGLSNQPQHF. The CDR3 nucleotides read TGTGCCAGTAGTATCGAGGGCCTAAGCAATCAGCCCCAGCATTTT.

The genes are TRBV2 and TRBJ2-1; the D gene is possibly TRBD2 (5 bases). Trimming cost V 11 bases and J 9 bases, with 26 bases left between them. CDR3 length equals 15 residues. Germline CDR1 and CDR2: SNHLY and FYNNEI. CDR3: CAHPMGRDSNGEQFF. The CDR3 nucleotides read TGTGCCCACCCTATGGGGAGAGATTCCAACGGTGAGCAGTTCTTC.

This chain's CDR3 is CASGGTGPYEQYF. The CDR3 DNA sequence: TGTGCCAGCGGTGGGACAGGACCCTACGAGCAGTACTTC. The chain joins TRBV9 to TRBJ2-7, with 8 bases aligning to TRBD1. The V gene's germline CDR1 is SGDLS and CDR2 YYNGEE. The junction had 5 bases not matched to a gene; V was cut back by 7 bases and J by 2 bases. This CDR3 region has 13 residues. Using reference TRBV9 and TRBJ2-7 for the parts outside the CDR3, the full variable domain is DSGVTQTPKHLITATGQRVTLRCSPRSGDLSVYWYQQSLDQGLQFLIQYYNGEERAKGNILERFSAQQFPDLHSELNLSSLELGDSALYFCASGGTGPYEQYFGPGTRLTVT.

This clone has a single count. The V and J genes are TRBV5-6 and TRBJ2-3; the D is unclear. V gave up 1 base and J gave up 0 bases, with 6 bases separating them. In germline, CDR1 is SGHDT, CDR2 YYEEEE. The CDR3 is 14 amino acids. CDR3 coding DNA: TGTGCCAGCAGCTTGACACCTAGCACAGATACGCAGTATTTT. Its protein product is CASSLTPSTDTQYF.

The rearrangement uses TRBV14 and TRBJ2-2; D gene unclear. CDR3 size: 14 residues. CDR1 SGHDN and CDR2 FVKESK come from the germline V gene. Trimming removed 4 bases from V and 7 bases from J, with 13 bases in between. CDR3 amino acids: CASSPAAAGGELFF. Here the CDR3 DNA reads TGTGCCAGCAGCCCCGCGGCGGCCGGCGGGGAGCTGTTTTTT. The whole variable domain, filled in from reference TRBV14 and TRBJ2-2, reads EAGVTQFPSHSVIEKGQTVTLRCDPISGHDNLYWYRRVMGKEIKFLLHFVKESKQDESGMPNNRFLAERTGGTYSTLKVQPAELEDSGVYFCASSPAAAGGELFFGEGSRLTVL.

V gene TRBV7-8 combines with J gene TRBJ2-7; the D gene is possibly TRBD1 (6 bases). Germline loops: CDR1 SGHVS, CDR2 FQNEAQ. This CDR3 is built from 16 residues. V lost 6 bases, J lost 2 bases, and 20 bases lay in between. This CDR3 reads CASRNWARDITYEQYF. The CDR3 coding sequence is TGTGCCAGCAGAAATTGGGCCAGGGACATCACCTACGAGCAGTACTTC.

The chain is built from TRBV28 and TRBJ1-2; no clear D gene. V was shortened by 2 bases and J by 8 bases, with 15 bases between the two germline ends. The germline V gene has CDR1 MDHEN and CDR2 SYDVKM. The CDR3 loop spans 14 amino acids. CDR3: CASSLIGYAVGYTF. The CDR3 DNA reads TGTGCCAGCAGTTTAATCGGGTACGCCGTCGGCTACACCTTC.